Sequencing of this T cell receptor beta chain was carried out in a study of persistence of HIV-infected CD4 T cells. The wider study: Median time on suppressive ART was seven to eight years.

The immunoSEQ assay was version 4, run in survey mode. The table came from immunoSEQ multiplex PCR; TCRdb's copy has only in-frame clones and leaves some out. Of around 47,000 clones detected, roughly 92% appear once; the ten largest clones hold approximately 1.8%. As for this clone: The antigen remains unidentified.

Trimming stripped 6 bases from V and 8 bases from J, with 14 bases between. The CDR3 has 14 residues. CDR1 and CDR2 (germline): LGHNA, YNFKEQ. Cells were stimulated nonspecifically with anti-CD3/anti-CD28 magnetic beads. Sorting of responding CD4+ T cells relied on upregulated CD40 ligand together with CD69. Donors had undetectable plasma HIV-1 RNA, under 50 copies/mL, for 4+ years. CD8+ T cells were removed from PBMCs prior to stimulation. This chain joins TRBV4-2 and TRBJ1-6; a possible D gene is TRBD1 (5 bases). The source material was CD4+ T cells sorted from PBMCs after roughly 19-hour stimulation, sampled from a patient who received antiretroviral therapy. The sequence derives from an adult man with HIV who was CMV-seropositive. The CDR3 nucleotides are TGTGCCAGCAGAACGGGGGTAGGCGATTCACCCCTCCACTTT. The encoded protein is CASRTGVGDSPLHF.